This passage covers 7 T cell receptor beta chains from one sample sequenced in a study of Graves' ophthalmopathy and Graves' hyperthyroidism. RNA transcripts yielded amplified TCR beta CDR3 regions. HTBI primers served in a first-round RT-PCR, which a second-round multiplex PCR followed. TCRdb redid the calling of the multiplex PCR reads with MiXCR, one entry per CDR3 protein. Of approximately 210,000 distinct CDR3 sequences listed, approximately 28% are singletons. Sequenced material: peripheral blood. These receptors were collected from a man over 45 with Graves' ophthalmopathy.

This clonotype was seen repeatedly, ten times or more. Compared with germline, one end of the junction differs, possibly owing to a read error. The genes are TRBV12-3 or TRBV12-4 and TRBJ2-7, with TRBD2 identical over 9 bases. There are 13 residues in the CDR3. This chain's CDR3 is CASRLAGVYEQYF. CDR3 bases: TGTGCCAGCAGATTAGCGGGAGTGTACGAGCAGTACTTC.

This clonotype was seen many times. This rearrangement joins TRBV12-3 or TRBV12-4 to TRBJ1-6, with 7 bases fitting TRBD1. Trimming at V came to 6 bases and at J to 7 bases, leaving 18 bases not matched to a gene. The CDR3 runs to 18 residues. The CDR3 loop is CASSFGDRANFSNSPLHF. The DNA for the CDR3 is TGTGCCAGCAGCTTTGGCGACAGGGCGAACTTTTCGAATTCACCCCTCCACTTT.

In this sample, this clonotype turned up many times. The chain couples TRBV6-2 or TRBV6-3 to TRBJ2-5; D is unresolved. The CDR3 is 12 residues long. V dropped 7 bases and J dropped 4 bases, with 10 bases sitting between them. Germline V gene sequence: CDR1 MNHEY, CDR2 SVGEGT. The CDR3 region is CASTKLGETQYF. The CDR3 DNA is TGTGCCAGCACCAAACTGGGAGAGACCCAGTACTTC.

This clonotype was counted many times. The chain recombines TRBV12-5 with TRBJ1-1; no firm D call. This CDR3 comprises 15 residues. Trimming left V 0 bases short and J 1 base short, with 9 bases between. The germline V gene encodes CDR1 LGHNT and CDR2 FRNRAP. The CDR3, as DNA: TGTGCTAGTGGTTTGGTCCAAGGAGGGAACACTGAAGCTTTCTTT. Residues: CASGLVQGGNTEAFF.

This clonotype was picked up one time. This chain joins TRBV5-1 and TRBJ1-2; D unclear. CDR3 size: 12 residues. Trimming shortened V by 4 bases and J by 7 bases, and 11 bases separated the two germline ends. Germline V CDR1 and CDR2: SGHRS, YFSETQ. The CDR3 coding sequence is TGCGCCAGCAGCGGAAATAGCCTTGGCTACACCTTC. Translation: CASSGNSLGYTF.

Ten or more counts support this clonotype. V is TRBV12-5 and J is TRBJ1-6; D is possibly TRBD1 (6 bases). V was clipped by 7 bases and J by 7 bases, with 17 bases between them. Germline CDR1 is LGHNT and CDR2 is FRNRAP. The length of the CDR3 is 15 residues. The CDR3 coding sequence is TGTGCTAGTGCTGATAGACAGGCGGGCAATTCACCCCTCCACTTT. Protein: CASADRQAGNSPLHF.

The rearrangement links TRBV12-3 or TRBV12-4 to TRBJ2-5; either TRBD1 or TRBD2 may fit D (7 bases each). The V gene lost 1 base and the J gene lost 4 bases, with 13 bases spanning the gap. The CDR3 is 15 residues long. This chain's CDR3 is CASSLGPRGGETQYF. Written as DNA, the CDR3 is TGTGCCAGCAGTTTAGGTCCCAGGGGGGGAGAGACCCAGTACTTC.